A single sample is the source of the 19 T cell receptor beta chains below, sequenced in a study of blood T cell repertoires in COVID-19. The table came from immunoSEQ multiplex PCR; TCRdb's copy has only in-frame clones and leaves some out. The sample lists a few hundred thousand clones; around 81% were seen once. The sequencing input was peripheral blood. The receptors were gathered from an older woman with acute or convalescent COVID-19.

This rearrangement joins TRBV6-6 to TRBJ1-1; TRBD1 aligns across 7 bases. The CDR3 has 13 residues. Trimming cost V 5 bases and J 9 bases; bases outside gene matches: 9. Germline CDR1 MNHNY, CDR2 SVGAGI (reference sequence). CDR3 sequence reads: CASSNQQGMKAFF. In DNA form, the CDR3 reads TGTGCCAGCAGTAATCAACAGGGGATGAAAGCTTTCTTT.

The chain couples TRBV7-2 to TRBJ2-7, with D possibly TRBD1 on 6 matching bases. CDR1 SGHTA and CDR2 FQGNSA come from the germline V gene. CDR3 size: 14 residues. Trimming took 5 bases from V and 2 from J, leaving 13 bases between them. CDR3 sequence reads: CASSPDSDTYEQYF. CDR3 sequence (DNA): TGTGCCAGCAGCCCGGACAGTGATACCTACGAGCAGTACTTC. The whole variable domain, remainder taken from reference TRBV7-2 and TRBJ2-7, is GAGVSQSPSNKVTEKGKDVELRCDPISGHTALYWYRQSLGQGLEFLIYFQGNSAPDKSGLPSDRFSAERTGGSVSTLTIQRTQQEDSAVYLCASSPDSDTYEQYFGPGTRLTVT.

The rearrangement uses TRBV24-1 and TRBJ2-2; 9 bases align to TRBD2. The CDR3 has 18 residues. V trimming: 1 base; J trimming: 0 bases; junction bases outside the gene matches: 5. Germline values: CDR1 KGHDR, CDR2 SFDVKD. CDR3 region: CATSDFAGGGSNTGELFF. CDR3 nucleotides: TGTGCCACCAGTGATTTCGCGGGGGGGGGCTCGAACACCGGGGAGCTGTTTTTT.

The genes are TRBV30 and TRBJ2-7; 7 bases align to TRBD1. CDR1 and CDR2 (germline): GTSNPN, SVGIG (reference sequence). The length of the CDR3 is 15 residues. Unmatched junction bases numbered 7, after V lost 1 base and J lost 1 base. CDR3 region: CAWSAPRQGSYEQYF. The CDR3 bases are TGTGCCTGGAGTGCGCCACGACAGGGTTCCTACGAGCAGTACTTC. Full variable domain (remainder filled in from reference TRBV30 and TRBJ2-7): SQTIHQWPATLVQPVGSPLSLECTVEGTSNPNLYWYRQAAGRGLQLLFYSVGIGQISSEVPQNLSASRPQDRQFILSSKKLLLSDSGFYLCAWSAPRQGSYEQYFGPGTRLTVT.

This clone was counted a single time. The chain recombines TRBV5-1 with TRBJ2-2, with unresolved D. Between the trimmed V and J ends, which lost 0 bases and 5 bases, there was a span of 11 bases. CDR1 and CDR2 from the germline V gene are SGHRS and YFSETQ. This CDR3 is 15 amino acids long. CDR3 sequence (DNA): TGCGCCAGCAGCTTGGATTTCACGCGGACCGGGGAGCTGTTTTTT. It codes for CASSLDFTRTGELFF.

J is TRBJ2-1 and V is TRBV10-3; 10 nucleotides match TRBD2. The length of the CDR3 is 15 residues. V shed 7 bases, J shed 3 bases, and the junction held 6 bases outside the gene matches. Germline CDR1 and CDR2: ENHRY and SYGVKD. CDR3 in amino acids: CAIKVAGGNYNEQFF. The CDR3 bases are TGTGCCATCAAAGTAGCGGGGGGTAACTACAATGAGCAGTTCTTC.

The chain carries TRBV7-2 and TRBJ2-7; tentatively, D is TRBD2 (7 bases). The CDR3 runs 16 residues. Trimming took 2 bases from V and 3 from J, leaving 17 bases between them. The V gene's germline CDR1 is SGHTA and CDR2 FQGNSA. The CDR3 loop is CASSLRGGRVIYEQYF. Here the CDR3 DNA reads TGTGCCAGCAGCTTAAGGGGGGGGAGGGTCATCTACGAGCAGTACTTC.

The chain joins TRBV18 to TRBJ2-7; possible D gene TRBD1, 6 bases. The germline CDR1 and CDR2 sequences are KGHSH and LQKENI. CDR3 length: 14 amino acids. V was cut by 3 bases and J by 5 bases, with 14 bases left in between. CDR3 amino acids: CASSPDSRIHEQYF. DNA for the CDR3: TGTGCCAGCTCACCGGACAGTCGAATCCACGAGCAGTACTTC.

The chain employs TRBV18 and TRBJ1-1, with D tentatively TRBD1 (5 bases). Germline V gene lookup returns CDR1 KGHSH and CDR2 LQKENI. This CDR3 region has 13 residues. V lost 3 bases, J lost 5 bases, and 10 bases lay in between. This chain's CDR3 is CASSPDQGTEAFF. The CDR3 region has the DNA TGTGCCAGCTCACCTGACCAGGGTACTGAAGCTTTCTTT.

For the CDR3, the DNA is TGTGCCAGCAGGTCCGAAGAGACCCAGTACTTC. Protein sequence: CASRSEETQYF. This chain joins TRBV2 and TRBJ2-5; D ambiguous. Between the trimmed V and J ends, which lost 6 bases and 3 bases, there was a span of 5 bases. The CDR3 covers 11 residues. Germline-derived CDR1 and CDR2 are SNHLY and FYNNEI.

This chain uses TRBV15 with TRBJ2-5, with 7 bases lining up with TRBD2. CDR1 is LNHNV and CDR2 is YYDKDF in the germline V gene (reference sequence). The CDR3 sequence is 16 residues long. The ends lost 1 base at V and 5 bases at J; junction bases unmatched: 10. CDR3 residues: CATSRALGRGRETQYF. DNA of the CDR3: TGTGCCACCAGCAGAGCCCTGGGGAGGGGAAGGGAGACCCAGTACTTC.

V gene TRBV30 combines with J gene TRBJ1-2; no reliable D call. This CDR3 spans 13 amino acids. The germline V and J ends were trimmed by 0 bases and 4 bases, with 9 bases remaining between them. The germline V gene encodes CDR1 GTSNPN and CDR2 SVGIG (reference sequence). The CDR3: CAWSVRWSYGYTF. The CDR3 bases are TGTGCCTGGAGTGTCCGTTGGAGCTATGGCTACACCTTC.

The chain is built from TRBV6-5 and TRBJ1-5, with D perhaps TRBD1 (5 bases). V dropped 0 bases and J dropped 9 bases, with 12 bases sitting between them. The CDR3 covers 14 residues. Germline CDR1 MNHEY, CDR2 SVGAGI. The CDR3 is CASSYSSGARPQHF. In DNA, the CDR3 is TGTGCCAGCAGTTACTCGAGTGGGGCGAGGCCCCAGCATTTT.

This chain's CDR3 is CASSAGLMRDEQYF. The CDR3 coding sequence is TGCGCCAGCAGCGCCGGACTAATGCGGGACGAGCAGTACTTC. V usage is TRBV5-1 and J usage is TRBJ2-7; perhaps TRBD2 as D (6 bases). V lost 4 bases, J lost 5 bases, and 16 bases lay in between. From germline, CDR1 is SGHRS and CDR2 YFSETQ. The CDR3 runs to 14 residues.

The V and J genes are TRBV19 and TRBJ1-2; D may be TRBD1 (5 bases). The CDR3 consists of 12 residues. Germline loops: CDR1 LNHDA, CDR2 SQIVND (reference sequence). The V end was cut by 6 bases, the J end by 4 bases, with 9 bases between. The CDR3 loop is CASSDRTYGYTF. The CDR3 DNA follows: TGTGCCAGTAGCGACAGAACCTATGGCTACACCTTC.

This chain uses TRBV10-3 with TRBJ1-2; 7 bases align to TRBD1. The V and J ends lost 0 bases and 2 bases, in that order; junction bases with no gene match: 3. The CDR3 runs 15 residues. Germline V gene lookup returns CDR1 ENHRY and CDR2 SYGVKD. The CDR3 sequence: CAISESTGLNYGYTF. In DNA, the CDR3 is TGTGCCATCAGTGAGTCGACAGGGCTGAACTATGGCTACACCTTC.

The chain has TRBV3-1 (or the pseudogene TRBV3-2) and TRBJ1-2; D is unclear. Germline V gives CDR1 LGHDT, CDR2 YNNKEL (reference sequence). The CDR3 has 13 residues. Trimming shortened V by 4 bases and J by 4 bases, and 10 bases separated the two germline ends. In DNA, the CDR3 is TGTGCCAGCAGCCCCAGCGGGAGCTATGGCTACACCTTC. It translates to CASSPSGSYGYTF.

This rearrangement joins TRBV6-5 to TRBJ2-7; 11 positions agree with TRBD2. The V segment lost 0 bases and the J segment 4 bases; nucleotides outside the gene matches: 2. This CDR3 is 15 amino acids long. Germline CDR1 is MNHEY and CDR2 is SVGAGI. The CDR3 region is CASSYSSSGGYEQYV. CDR3 in DNA: TGTGCCAGCAGTTACTCTTCTAGCGGGGGGTACGAGCAGTACGTC.

The genes are TRBV6-2 or TRBV6-3 and TRBJ2-5, with 11 bases identical to TRBD2. Unmatched junction bases numbered 7, after V lost 5 bases and J lost 11 bases. CDR1 MNHEY and CDR2 SVGEGT come from the germline V gene. The CDR3 has 13 amino acids. The CDR3 DNA reads as TGTGCCAGCAGTGCGGGACTAGCGGTCGATCAGTACTTC. This encodes CASSAGLAVDQYF.